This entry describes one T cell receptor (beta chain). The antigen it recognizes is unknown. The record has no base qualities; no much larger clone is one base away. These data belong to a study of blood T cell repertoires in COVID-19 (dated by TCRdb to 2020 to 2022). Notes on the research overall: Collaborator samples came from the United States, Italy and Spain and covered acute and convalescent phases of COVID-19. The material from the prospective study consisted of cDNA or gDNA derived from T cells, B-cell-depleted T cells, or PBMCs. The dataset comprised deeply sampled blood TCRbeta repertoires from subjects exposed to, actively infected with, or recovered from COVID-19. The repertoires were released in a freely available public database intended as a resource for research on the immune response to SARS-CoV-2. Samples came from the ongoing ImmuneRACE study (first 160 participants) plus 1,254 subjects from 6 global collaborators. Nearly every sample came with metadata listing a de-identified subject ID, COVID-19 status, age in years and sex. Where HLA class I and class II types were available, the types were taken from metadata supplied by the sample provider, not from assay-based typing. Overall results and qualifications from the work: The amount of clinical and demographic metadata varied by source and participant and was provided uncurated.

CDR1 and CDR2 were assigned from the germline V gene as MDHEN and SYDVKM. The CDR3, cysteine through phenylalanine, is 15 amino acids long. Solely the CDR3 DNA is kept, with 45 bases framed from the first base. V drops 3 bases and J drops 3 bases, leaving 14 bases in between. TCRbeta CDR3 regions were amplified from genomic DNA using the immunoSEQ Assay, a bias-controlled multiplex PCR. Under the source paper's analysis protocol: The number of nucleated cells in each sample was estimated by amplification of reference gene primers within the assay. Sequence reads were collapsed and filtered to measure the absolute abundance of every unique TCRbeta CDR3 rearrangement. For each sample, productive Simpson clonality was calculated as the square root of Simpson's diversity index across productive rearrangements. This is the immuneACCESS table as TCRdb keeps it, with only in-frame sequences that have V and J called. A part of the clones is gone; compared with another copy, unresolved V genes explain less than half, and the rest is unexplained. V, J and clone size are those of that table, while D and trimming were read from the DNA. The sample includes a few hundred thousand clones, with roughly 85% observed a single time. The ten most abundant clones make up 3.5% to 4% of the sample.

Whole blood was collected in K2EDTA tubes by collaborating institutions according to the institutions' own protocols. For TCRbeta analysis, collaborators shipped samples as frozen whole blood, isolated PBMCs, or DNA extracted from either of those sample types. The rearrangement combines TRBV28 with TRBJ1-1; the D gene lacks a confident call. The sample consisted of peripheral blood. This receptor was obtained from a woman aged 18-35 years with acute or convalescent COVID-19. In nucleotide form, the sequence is TGTGCCAGCAGTTTTCGGCGGTTGTTGGACACTGAAGCTTTCTTT. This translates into CASSFRRLLDTEAFF.